This T cell receptor (beta chain) was documented in a study of T cells in Graves' hyperthyroidism and ophthalmopathy (dated by TCRdb to about 2019). General notes on the study: Peripheral blood was collected at initial diagnosis, before any treatment. The 75 to 100 discovery patients were randomly split 7:3 into training and test sets. After blood sampling, hyperthyroidism patients were treated with methimazole at a starting dose of 30 mg daily, and ophthalmopathy patients were treated with high-dose intravenous methylprednisolone. TCR V-J signatures able to tell the groups apart were searched for in a discovery cohort of 100 patients, of whom roughly 42 had Graves' ophthalmopathy and roughly 58 had stable Graves' hyperthyroidism. The study also compared thyroid tissue and blood T-cell repertoires from over 5 Graves' hyperthyroidism patients. TCR Vbeta CDR3 sequencing of some 140 peripheral blood samples (under 45 ophthalmopathy, about 74 hyperthyroidism and approximately 17 progressor patients) is reported in the paper. Prospective prediction of ophthalmopathy was tested in an independent validation cohort of under 20 hyperthyroidism patients and some 17 patients who later progressed to ophthalmopathy.

Amplification of TCR beta CDR3 regions was carried out from RNA transcripts. A first-round RT-PCR of the TCR CDR3 used the HTBI primer set with the Qiagen OneStep RT-PCR kit. Libraries were constructed in a second round of multiplex PCR, after which size selection and purification were performed. Paired-end sequencing of the libraries was performed with 100 bp reads on an Illumina HiSeq2000. As for how the authors treated the data: SOAPnuke was used to process the raw data, removing reads that contained adapters or uncalled bases, had a mean Phred below 15, or lacked an exact match to the constant primer or identifier. COPE v1.2.5 was used to merge the high-quality paired reads, and each unique nucleotide sequence was defined as a clonotype. Clonotypes were aligned to IMGT TRBV, TRBD and TRBJ reference segments using MiTCR v1.1. Analysis was restricted to V-J combinations with a frequency above 0.0001, which covered just over 98% of repertoires. A TCS score was defined as the ratio between F50 (clonal expansion) and ExV (chaos), using BLOSUM62-based TCRdist between CDR3 peptides within each V-J. Welch's t-statistics and random forest reduced fewer than 600 V-J features to roughly 13, which were used in a naive Bayes classifier (R e1071). TCRdb cleaned the public reads at Q25 with fastp, built clones with MiXCR and kept in-frame beta chains. Here each entry gathers all rows of one CDR3 protein and keeps the most common genes and DNA. The V and J calls were determined by TCRdb, not by the authors. This sample is represented by 400,000 to 600,000 distinct CDR3 sequences; 16% of them were singletons. Clones ranked in the top ten supply around 32% of the sample.

The research as a whole found: Most expanded thyroid clonotypes (frequency above 0.001) were also found in blood, which suggests that blood repertoires may mirror thyroid immune responses. In cross-validation, a model built on a 13 V-J signature told ophthalmopathy apart from stable hyperthyroidism with roughly 87% sensitivity and approximately 81% specificity, and in testing the same model reached 80%/75%. Sample size was not statistically predetermined, and blinding of investigators to group allocation was not performed. In validation, the model predicted progression to ophthalmopathy with 55% to 71% sensitivity and around 72% specificity, a median of about six months before onset.

Ophthalmopathy patients had moderately to severely active disease, Clinical Activity Score of at least 3, NOSPECS grade of at least 4, and duration under 3 months. The study excluded patients with uncontrolled infections, other autoimmune diseases, pregnancy or lactation. Diagnoses were established on the basis of clinical symptoms, serum thyroxine and TRAb, thyroid ultrasound, and orbital computed tomography. PBMCs were separated from roughly 10 ml of fresh peripheral blood using Ficoll-Paque density gradient centrifugation. Trizol reagent was used to extract total RNA, and RNA quality was then checked on an Agilent 2100 Bioanalyzer. Germline trimming: 2 bases from V, 0 bases from J; junction bases outside gene matches: 17. The CDR3 goes from the cysteine to the phenylalanine over 22 residues. This entry keeps only the CDR3 DNA: 66 bases, framed from base 1. The germline V gene gives CDR1 as LGHNA and CDR2 as YSLEER.

Turning to this clonotype: Its antigen specificity is not known. No base quality information exists; no much larger clone differs at one position.

This chain is built from TRBV4-3 and TRBJ2-1; 12 bases in the middle match TRBD1. The specimen sequenced was blood. This TCR came from a woman in her 30s with Graves' ophthalmopathy. The sequenced DNA is TGCGCCAGCAGCCAAACCGCCCACGGGACAGGGGGCCCCTTTACCTCCTACAATGAGCAGTTCTTC. It translates as CASSQTAHGTGGPFTSYNEQFF.